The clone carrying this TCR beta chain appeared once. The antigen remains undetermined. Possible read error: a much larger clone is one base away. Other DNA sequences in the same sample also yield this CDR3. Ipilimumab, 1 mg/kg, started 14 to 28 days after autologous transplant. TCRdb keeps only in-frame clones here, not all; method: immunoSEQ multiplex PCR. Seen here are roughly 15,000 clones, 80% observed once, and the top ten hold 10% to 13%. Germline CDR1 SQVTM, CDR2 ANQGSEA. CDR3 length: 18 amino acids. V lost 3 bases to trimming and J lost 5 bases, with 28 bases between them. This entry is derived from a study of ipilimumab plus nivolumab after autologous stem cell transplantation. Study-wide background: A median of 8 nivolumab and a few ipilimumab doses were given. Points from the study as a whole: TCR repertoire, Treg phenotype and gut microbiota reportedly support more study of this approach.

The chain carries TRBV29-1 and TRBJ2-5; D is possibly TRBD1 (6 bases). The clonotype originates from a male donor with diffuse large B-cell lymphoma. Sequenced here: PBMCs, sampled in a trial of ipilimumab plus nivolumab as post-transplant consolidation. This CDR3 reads CSVEAGAYSEGPQETQYF. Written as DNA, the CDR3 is TGCAGCGTTGAGGCAGGGGCGTACTCTGAGGGGCCACAGGAGACCCAGTACTTC.